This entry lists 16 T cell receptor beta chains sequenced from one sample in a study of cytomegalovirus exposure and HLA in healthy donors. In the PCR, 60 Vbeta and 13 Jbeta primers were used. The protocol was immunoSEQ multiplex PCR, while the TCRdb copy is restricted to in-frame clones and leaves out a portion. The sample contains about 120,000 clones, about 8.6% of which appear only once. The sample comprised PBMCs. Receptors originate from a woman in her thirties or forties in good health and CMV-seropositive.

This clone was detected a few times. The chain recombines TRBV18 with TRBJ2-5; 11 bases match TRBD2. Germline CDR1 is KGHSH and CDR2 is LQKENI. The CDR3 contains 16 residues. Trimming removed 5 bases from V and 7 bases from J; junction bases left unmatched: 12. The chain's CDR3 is CASSAGTSGQRATQYF. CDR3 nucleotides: TGTGCCAGCTCAGCCGGGACTAGCGGTCAGAGAGCGACCCAGTACTTC.

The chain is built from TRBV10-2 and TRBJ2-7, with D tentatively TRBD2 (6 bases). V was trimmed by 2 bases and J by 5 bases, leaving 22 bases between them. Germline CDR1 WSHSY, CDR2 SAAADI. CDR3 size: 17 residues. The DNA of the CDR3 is TGCGCCAGCAGTGAGGGGGTCCGCAACGGCGGGGTCCACGAGCAGTACTTC. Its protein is CASSEGVRNGGVHEQYF.

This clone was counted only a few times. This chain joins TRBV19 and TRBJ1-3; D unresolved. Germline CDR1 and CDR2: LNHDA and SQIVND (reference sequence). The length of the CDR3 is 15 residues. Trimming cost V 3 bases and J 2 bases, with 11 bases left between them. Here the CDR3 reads CASSMPGIAGNTIYF. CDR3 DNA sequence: TGTGCCAGTAGTATGCCGGGAATAGCTGGAAACACCATATATTTT.

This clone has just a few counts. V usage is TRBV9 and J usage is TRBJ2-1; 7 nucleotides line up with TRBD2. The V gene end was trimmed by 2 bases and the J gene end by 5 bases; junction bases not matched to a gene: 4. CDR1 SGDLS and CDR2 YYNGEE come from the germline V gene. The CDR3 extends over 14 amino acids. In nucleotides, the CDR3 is TGTGCCAGCAGCGTTACAGCGGGACACAATGAGCAGTTCTTC. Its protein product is CASSVTAGHNEQFF.

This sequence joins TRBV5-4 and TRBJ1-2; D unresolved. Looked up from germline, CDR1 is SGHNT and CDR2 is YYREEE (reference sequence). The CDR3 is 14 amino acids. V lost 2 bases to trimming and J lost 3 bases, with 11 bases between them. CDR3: CASSFYTVDYGYTF. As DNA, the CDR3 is TGTGCCAGCAGCTTTTACACCGTGGACTATGGCTACACCTTC.

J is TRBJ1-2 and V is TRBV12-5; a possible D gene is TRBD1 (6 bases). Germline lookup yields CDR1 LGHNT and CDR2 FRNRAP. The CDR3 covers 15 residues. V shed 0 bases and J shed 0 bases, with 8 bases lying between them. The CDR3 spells CASGLVDRANYGYTF. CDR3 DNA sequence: TGTGCTAGTGGTTTGGTGGACAGAGCTAACTATGGCTACACCTTC.

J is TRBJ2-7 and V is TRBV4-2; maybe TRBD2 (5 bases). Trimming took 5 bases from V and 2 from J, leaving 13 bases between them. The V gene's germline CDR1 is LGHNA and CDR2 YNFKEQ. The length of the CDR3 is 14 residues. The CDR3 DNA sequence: TGTGCCAGCAGCGTTAGTCCGGGAACCTACGAGCAGTACTTC. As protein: CASSVSPGTYEQYF.

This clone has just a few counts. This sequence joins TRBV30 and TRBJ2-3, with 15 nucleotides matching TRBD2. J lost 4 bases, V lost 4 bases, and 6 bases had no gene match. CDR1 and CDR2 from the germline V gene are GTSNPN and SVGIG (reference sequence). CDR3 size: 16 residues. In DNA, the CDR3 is TGTGCCTGGACCGTCGGACTAGCGGGGGGGGCAGATACGCAGTATTTT. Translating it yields CAWTVGLAGGADTQYF. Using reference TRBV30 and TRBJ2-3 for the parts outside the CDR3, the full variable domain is SQTIHQWPATLVQPVGSPLSLECTVEGTSNPNLYWYRQAAGRGLQLLFYSVGIGQISSEVPQNLSASRPQDRQFILSSKKLLLSDSGFYLCAWTVGLAGGADTQYFGPGTRLTVL.

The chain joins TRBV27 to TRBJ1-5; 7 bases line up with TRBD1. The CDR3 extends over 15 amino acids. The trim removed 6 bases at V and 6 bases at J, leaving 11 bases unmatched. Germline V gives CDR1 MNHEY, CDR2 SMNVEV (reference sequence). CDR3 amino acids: CASRATGKGGQPQHF. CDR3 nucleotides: TGTGCCAGCAGAGCGACAGGGAAAGGCGGTCAGCCCCAGCATTTT.

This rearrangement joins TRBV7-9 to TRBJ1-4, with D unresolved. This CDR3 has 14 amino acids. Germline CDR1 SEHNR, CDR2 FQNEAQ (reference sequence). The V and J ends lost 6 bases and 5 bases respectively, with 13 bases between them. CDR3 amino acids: CASSLQNLNEKLFF. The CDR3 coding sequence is TGTGCCAGCAGTCTACAGAACCTGAATGAAAAACTGTTTTTT. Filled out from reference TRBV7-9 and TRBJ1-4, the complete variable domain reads DTGVSQNPRHKITKRGQNVTFRCDPISEHNRLYWYRQTLGQGPEFLTYFQNEAQLEKSRLLSDRFSAERPKGSFSTLEIQRTEQGDSAMYLCASSLQNLNEKLFFGSGTQLSVL.

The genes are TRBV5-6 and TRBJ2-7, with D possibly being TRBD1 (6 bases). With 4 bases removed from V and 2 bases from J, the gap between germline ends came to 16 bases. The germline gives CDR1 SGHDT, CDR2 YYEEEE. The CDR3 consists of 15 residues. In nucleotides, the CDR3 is TGTGCCAGCAGCGAAACCGGGACATTAACCTACGAGCAGTACTTC. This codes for CASSETGTLTYEQYF.

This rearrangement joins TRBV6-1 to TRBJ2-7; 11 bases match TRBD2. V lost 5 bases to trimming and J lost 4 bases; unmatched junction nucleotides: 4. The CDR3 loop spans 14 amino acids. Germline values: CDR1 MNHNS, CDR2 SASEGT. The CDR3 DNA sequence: TGTGCCAGCAGTTATACTAGCGGGGGTTACGAGCAGTACTTC. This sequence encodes CASSYTSGGYEQYF.

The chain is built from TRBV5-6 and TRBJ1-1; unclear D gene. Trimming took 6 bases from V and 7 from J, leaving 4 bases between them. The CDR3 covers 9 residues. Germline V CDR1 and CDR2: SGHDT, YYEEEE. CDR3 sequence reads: CASTREAFF. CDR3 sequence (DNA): TGTGCCAGCACCCGTGAAGCTTTCTTT.

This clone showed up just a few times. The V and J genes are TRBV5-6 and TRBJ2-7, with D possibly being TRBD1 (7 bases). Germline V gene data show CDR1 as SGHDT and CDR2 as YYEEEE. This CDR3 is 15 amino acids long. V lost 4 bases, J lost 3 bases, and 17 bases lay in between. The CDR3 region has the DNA TGTGCCAGCAGCCCCAGGGGGGTGAAGGGCTACGAGCAGTACTTC. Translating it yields CASSPRGVKGYEQYF.

For the CDR3, the DNA is TGTGCCAGCAGCCTCTGGCCGTCAGGCAGGGAAGGCGAGCAGTACTTC. Its protein is CASSLWPSGREGEQYF. This sequence joins TRBV5-5 and TRBJ2-7; perhaps TRBD1 as D (5 bases). This CDR3 region has 16 residues. Trimming stripped 4 bases from V and 6 bases from J, with 23 bases between. The germline V gene has CDR1 SGHKS and CDR2 YYEKEE (reference sequence).

CDR3 sequence reads: CAIRGTGEGSPLHF. The CDR3 region has the DNA TGTGCCATCAGGGGGACAGGCGAAGGTTCACCCCTCCACTTT. V is TRBV10-3 and J is TRBJ1-6, with 8 bases that match TRBD1. V shed 6 bases and J 9 bases; nucleotides not matched to a gene: 7. The CDR3 extends over 14 amino acids. In germline, CDR1 is ENHRY, CDR2 SYGVKD.